The clone carrying this T cell receptor (beta chain) was observed once. This sample was included in a study of T cell changes during pregnancy in multiple sclerosis. J gave up 4 bases and V 6 bases, and 12 bases lay outside the gene matches. The CDR3 loop spans 16 amino acids. The germline CDR1 and CDR2 sequences are MGHDK and SYGVNS. Profiling relied on immunoSEQ multiplex PCR, and the TCRdb table lists in-frame clones only, not all of them. Of about 60,000 clones in the sample, about 90% were seen once. The rearrangement uses TRBV25-1 and TRBJ1-5; TRBD1 matches at 7 bases. The TCR was taken from a female donor in good health, enrolled as a control in a pregnancy study. Sequenced here: CD4+ T cells from peripheral blood mononuclear cells, sampled after pregnancy. In DNA form, the CDR3 reads TGTGCCAGCAGCCCTACCGGGACAGCAGCTAATCAGCCCCAGCATTTT. Its protein is CASSPTGTAANQPQHF.